The text below deals with one T cell receptor beta chain. These data come from a study of blood T cell repertoires in COVID-19. This CDR3 is built from 15 residues. J gave up 4 bases and V 2 bases, and 5 bases lay outside the gene matches. The germline V gene encodes CDR1 SNHLY and CDR2 FYNNEI. The assay was immunoSEQ multiplex PCR, and TCRdb's table has in-frame clones only and misses some. The profile covers roughly 97,000 clones, with around 87% appearing a single time and about 20% taken by the ten largest. Sequencing input: peripheral blood. The genes are TRBV2 and TRBJ2-1, with 7 bases aligning to TRBD2. The TCR comes from a human donor in a cohort sampled during active COVID-19. In DNA form, the CDR3 reads TGTGCCAGCAGTGAACCTCGCGGGAGATACAATGAGCAGTTCTTC. This encodes CASSEPRGRYNEQFF.